What follows are 3 T cell receptor beta chains derived from one specimen sequenced in a study of blood T cell repertoires in COVID-19. Assay: immunoSEQ multiplex PCR; the TCRdb copy retains only in-frame clones and omits some. This table has 88,000 or so clones, 65% to 90% appearing once. The sequenced material came from peripheral blood. The receptors derive from a man in his sixties with acute or convalescent COVID-19.

V is TRBV5-1 and J is TRBJ1-6; 8 positions agree with TRBD1. Trimming at V came to 4 bases and at J to 2 bases, leaving 2 bases not matched to a gene. This CDR3 contains 15 residues. The germline V gene has CDR1 SGHRS and CDR2 YFSETQ. CDR3: CASSRTGPYNSPLHF. DNA of the CDR3: TGCGCCAGCAGCAGGACAGGGCCCTATAATTCACCCCTCCACTTT.

The genes are TRBV10-3 and TRBJ1-2, with D possibly TRBD1 on 5 matching bases. Germline V lookup: CDR1 ENHRY, CDR2 SYGVKD. CDR3 length equals 16 residues. V lost 0 bases, J lost 3 bases, and 14 bases lay in between. CDR3 nucleotides: TGTGCCATCAGTGAGTCGGTCCGGGGGTCTGACTATGGCTACACCTTC. Its translation is CAISESVRGSDYGYTF.

This clone came up a few times. The gene calls are TRBV28 and TRBJ1-2; 8 positions match TRBD1. Germline lookup yields CDR1 MDHEN and CDR2 SYDVKM. The CDR3 is 18 amino acids. V shed 8 bases, J shed 1 base, and the junction held 18 bases outside the gene matches. This CDR3 is CASRKQSVGTGLNYGYTF. CDR3 DNA: TGTGCCAGCCGGAAACAGAGTGTCGGGACAGGCCTTAACTATGGCTACACCTTC.